The rows below give T cell receptor beta chains drawn from one sample of a study of cytomegalovirus exposure and HLA in healthy donors. TCRdb's copy holds only in-frame clones and misses some; the assay was immunoSEQ multiplex PCR. Seen here are a few hundred thousand clones, approximately 80% observed once, and the top ten hold 2.5% to 3%. Material: PBMCs. These receptors were taken from a man aged 30 to 45 in good health and CMV-seronegative. CDR3s include the opening cysteine and the closing phenylalanine or tryptophan. The D gene is left open where the match is weak. Clone size is given for some rows only: seen once, a few or many times, or a class if the clone is expanded.

v_call	clone_size	j_call	d_call	cdr3_nt	cdr3_aa
TRBV6-1	few	TRBJ2-3	TRBD1	TGTGCCAGCAGTGCGACAGGGGGCACAGATACGCAGTATTTT	CASSATGGTDTQYF
TRBV5-1	.	TRBJ2-1	TRBD1	TGCGCCAGCAGCCCGGACAGGGTAGGCGGTGAGCAGTTCTTC	CASSPDRVGGEQFF
TRBV11-1	.	TRBJ2-2	TRBD2	TGTGCCACCAGACTAGCGGGGGGAGCGAACACCGGGGAGCTGTTTTTT	CATRLAGGANTGELFF
TRBV19	.	TRBJ2-2	TRBD1	TGTGCCAGTAACTCTCTTGACAGGGACACCGGGGAGCTGTTTTTT	CASNSLDRDTGELFF
TRBV10-2	.	TRBJ1-1	.	TGCGCCAGCAGAGCCATGACAGGTTCCCGCGCTCAAGCTTTCTTT	CASRAMTGSRAQAFF
TRBV9	few	TRBJ1-2	TRBD1	TGTGCCAGCAGCGGCCGGGACAGTCTGAACTATGGCTACACCTTC	CASSGRDSLNYGYTF
TRBV6-1	.	TRBJ1-5	.	TGTGCCAGCACTGGAGGACAGACGCCTAATCAGCCCCAGCATTTT	CASTGGQTPNQPQHF
TRBV28	few	TRBJ2-7	TRBD1	TGTGCCAGCACTACCCAGGGGGCCAGTTTCTACGAGCAGTACTTC	CASTTQGASFYEQYF
TRBV4-2	.	TRBJ2-1	TRBD2	TGTGCCAGCAGCCAAGAAGTGAGTAGCGGGGGGGCGGGAGACAATGAGCAGTTCTTC	CASSQEVSSGGAGDNEQFF
TRBV7-9	.	TRBJ1-5	.	TGTGCCAGCAGCCCAAGCGCGTCGGGTAATCAGCCCCAGCATTTT	CASSPSASGNQPQHF
TRBV29-1	.	TRBJ1-2	.	TGCAGCGCCCCCCATTGGGAAGCGGGACACGGCCTGGGCTACACCTTC	CSAPHWEAGHGLGYTF
TRBV6-5	.	TRBJ1-5	.	TGTGCCAGCAGTTTTGAGGCCCCGGGTGCAAATCAGCCCCAGCATTTT	CASSFEAPGANQPQHF